These T cell receptor beta chains were read from a single sample in a study of beta chain features in type 1 diabetes. TCRdb's copy holds only in-frame clones and misses some; the assay was immunoSEQ multiplex PCR. The table shows approximately 170,000 clones, with 6% to 9% occurring only once. Sequenced material: central memory CD4+ T cells from blood. The origin of the receptors is a man between 18 and 35 years old with type 1 diabetes. CDR3s include the opening cysteine and the closing phenylalanine or tryptophan. A D gene is named only where the DNA matches it firmly. Only some rows state a clone size, as once, few, many or a class for expanded clones.

v_gene,d_gene,j_gene,abundance,CDR3nt,CDR3aa
TRBV18,TRBD2,TRBJ2-3,.,TGTGCCAGCTCATCGGGGGGAGCAGATACGCAGTATTTT,CASSSGGADTQYF
TRBV5-4,TRBD2,TRBJ2-3,.,TGTGCCAGCAGCTTGGAGGCGGGGGGGAACACAGATACGCAGTATTTT,CASSLEAGGNTDTQYF
TRBV7-9,TRBD1,TRBJ1-6,.,TGTGCCGGAGGACAGGGGGGTAATTCACCCCTCCACTTT,CAGGQGGNSPLHF
TRBV28,TRBD1,TRBJ1-5,.,TGTGCCAGCAGTACGGGACAGGGGAGGCAGCCCCAGCATTTT,CASSTGQGRQPQHF
TRBV18,.,TRBJ1-3,few,TGTGCCAGCTCACCACTCGGGACAGGAAACACCATATATTTT,CASSPLGTGNTIYF
TRBV5-6,TRBD1,TRBJ2-6,few,TGTGCCAGCAGCTTGGGACAGGGGGCCCGCTTTACGGCCAACGTCCTGACTTTC,CASSLGQGARFTANVLTF
TRBV18,.,TRBJ2-3,many,TGTGCCAGCTCACCAAAGGCTAGCCCCGATACGCAGTATTTT,CASSPKASPDTQYF
TRBV2,.,TRBJ1-1,few,TGTGCCAGCAGTGCATCATACACGAACACTGAAGCTTTCTTT,CASSASYTNTEAFF
TRBV15,TRBD2,TRBJ2-7,.,TGTGCCACCAGCAGAGATCCCCCTGGACTAGCGGACTCCTACGAGCAGTACTTC,CATSRDPPGLADSYEQYF
TRBV5-1,TRBD1,TRBJ2-1,few,TGCGCCAGCAGACCGACAGGGGGGGACCATGAGCAGTTCTTC,CASRPTGGDHEQFF
TRBV5-1,.,TRBJ2-1,.,TGCGCCAGCAGCTTGTCCGGGGGAAACTCCTACAATGAGCAGTTCTTC,CASSLSGGNSYNEQFF
TRBV5-1,TRBD1,TRBJ2-7,.,TGCGCCAGCAGCTTAGGACACCGGGACAGCTCCTACGAGCAGTACTTC,CASSLGHRDSSYEQYF
TRBV25-1,.,TRBJ2-1,few,TGTGCCAGCAGTTGGGGGGTTGGGCAGTTCTTC,CASSWGVGQFF
TRBV27,.,TRBJ1-1,few,TGTGCCAGCAGTGTGAAGCCAGGGAATCGTTGGACTGAAGCTTTCTTT,CASSVKPGNRWTEAFF
TRBV14,TRBD1,TRBJ2-5,.,TGTGCCAGCAGCCCCTCTGGGACAGGGGGACGAGGAGAGACCCAGTACTTC,CASSPSGTGGRGETQYF
TRBV10-3,TRBD1,TRBJ2-3,few,TGTGCCATCAGCGACAGGGGCGAGGCAGATACGCAGTATTTT,CAISDRGEADTQYF